This T cell receptor (beta chain) was sequenced during a study of T cells after yellow fever vaccination. The study, taken as a whole, reports: Post-booster samples contained most primary-vaccination clones (roughly 96% CD4, almost 90% CD8).

This clonotype was seen more than once but under ten times. Antigen unknown. Per the germline V gene, CDR1 is LNHDA and CDR2 is SQIVND (reference sequence). The ends were cut back, 5 bases at V and 5 bases at J, with 6 bases in the middle. The CDR3 sequence is 11 residues long. Universal primer sites and UMIs were introduced during 5'RACE template-switching synthesis of TCR cDNA. TCRdb re-called the 5' RACE reads with MiXCR, one entry per CDR3 protein. The data hold roughly 150,000 distinct CDR3 sequences, with approximately 6.8% observed a single time. Specimen: CD4+ T cells sorted from PBMCs, collected 4 to 6 days after the first yellow fever vaccination. The origin of this receptor is a man younger than 30 who received the YFV17D yellow fever vaccine. The chain has TRBV19 and TRBJ1-2; D is unresolved. The CDR3 sequence is CASSGFYGYTF. The CDR3 DNA reads TGTGCCAGTAGTGGGTTTTATGGCTACACCTTC.